Listed below are T cell receptor beta chains from one sample, sequenced in a study of post-analysis software for immune sequencing data. TCRdb re-called the PCR reads with MiXCR, one entry per CDR3 protein. The sample shows roughly 800,000 distinct CDR3 sequences, approximately 44% of them seen only once. The specimen sequenced was blood. The receptors come from a girl between 5 and 17 years old with multiple sclerosis. Each CDR3 is given with its conserved first and last residue.

J gene,V gene,CDR3 protein
TRBJ2-7,TRBV27,CASSLQPHYEQYF
TRBJ1-6,TRBV12-3/TRBV12-4,CASSFPGQLVPLHF
TRBJ2-3,TRBV28,CASNYEGTDTQYF
TRBJ2-7,TRBV5-1,CASSLGQGAQYEQYF
TRBJ1-1,TRBV6-5,CASSKGVYTEAFF
TRBJ1-2,TRBV7-9,CASSLASGYTF
TRBJ1-1,TRBV9,CASSVAGQNTEAFF
-,TRBV20-1,CSASTLGNEQYF
TRBJ2-1,TRBV7-6,CASSLTSGRYSYNGQFF
TRBJ1-1,TRBV5-6,CASSWDPGNTEAFF
TRBJ2-3,TRBV5-1,CASSLKSGGRGTDTQYF
TRBJ2-3,TRBV29-1,CSVELYTDTQYF
TRBJ2-7,TRBV29-1,CSISSGSDEQYF
TRBJ2-1,TRBV11-3,CASSLVRVVSSYNEQFF
TRBJ2-1,TRBV6-2/TRBV6-3,CASSHLGVPSYNEQFF
-,TRBV28,CASTHLTVGQGLYEQYF
TRBJ1-2,TRBV12-3/TRBV12-4,CASSLRRLNYGYTF
-,TRBV5-1,CASSLTVHEQYF
TRBJ1-2,TRBV6-6,CASNTDSGLGYTF
TRBJ2-5,TRBV6-1,CASTRDPLDQETQYF
TRBJ2-5,TRBV29-1,CSVEPGQETQYF
TRBJ2-3,TRBV5-1,CASSPPSGRARSTDTQYF
TRBJ2-3,TRBV24-1,CATSRTSGSSDTQYF
TRBJ2-3,TRBV10-3,CAISDGTGSTDTQYF
TRBJ2-5,TRBV6-1,CASETGSQETQYF
TRBJ2-1,TRBV7-2,CANSLTRSSYNEQFF
-,TRBV19,CASSPRADSTSYEQYF
TRBJ2-6,TRBV7-8,CASSYRTGLSSGANVLTF
TRBJ2-7,TRBV2,CASQGGMAEQYF
TRBJ2-1,TRBV30,CAWGNGGSYNEQFF
TRBJ2-3,TRBV2,CASSEARRDTQYF
TRBJ2-6,TRBV7-9,CASSSPGAGANVLTF
TRBJ2-5,TRBV6-5,CASSPGIPQETQYF
TRBJ2-2,TRBV2,CASSVTYTGELFF
TRBJ1-2,TRBV13,CASSVSGHNGYTF
TRBJ2-5,TRBV29-1,CSVTPLRGTIETQYF
TRBJ2-3,TRBV29-1,CSVPGFRTDTQYF
TRBJ2-7,TRBV12-3/TRBV12-4,CASTDRDPLGEQYF
TRBJ2-1,TRBV7-9,CASSLGGRDNEQFF
TRBJ2-1,TRBV11-2,CASSQGLAGGPQFF
TRBJ2-1,TRBV6-2/TRBV6-3,CASSYSGAGYNEQFF
TRBJ2-7,TRBV2,CASSDIGLQLWGTRSYEQYF
TRBJ2-1,TRBV5-1,CASSLYGQGALNEQFF
TRBJ1-5,TRBV12-3/TRBV12-4,CASSSGTGSNQPQHF
TRBJ2-3,TRBV4-2,CASSQDPPSGREDTQYF
TRBJ2-1,TRBV28,CASNSERPEQFF
TRBJ2-7,TRBV15,CATSREGSSYEQYF
TRBJ2-2,TRBV5-1,CASSPTGATGELFF
TRBJ1-4,TRBV15,CATSSQGQLGEKLFF
TRBJ1-1,TRBV13,CASFLQGGSTEAFF
TRBJ2-1,TRBV7-3,CASSLSGVPYNEQFF
TRBJ2-1,TRBV9,CASSVATSGSYNEQFF
TRBJ2-3,TRBV12-3/TRBV12-4,CASSLGASGTDTQYF
TRBJ1-2,TRBV13,CASSLGFGDSTF
TRBJ2-7,TRBV6-6,CASSYAHPSYEQYF
-,TRBV6-2/TRBV6-3,CASTQGKTQYF
TRBJ2-7,TRBV29-1,CSVEDSGGTPYEQYF
TRBJ2-6,TRBV7-6,CASSARAGANVLTF
TRBJ1-4,TRBV9,CASSVGTGVVATNEKLFF
TRBJ1-2,TRBV29-1,CSVYTGDANYGYTF